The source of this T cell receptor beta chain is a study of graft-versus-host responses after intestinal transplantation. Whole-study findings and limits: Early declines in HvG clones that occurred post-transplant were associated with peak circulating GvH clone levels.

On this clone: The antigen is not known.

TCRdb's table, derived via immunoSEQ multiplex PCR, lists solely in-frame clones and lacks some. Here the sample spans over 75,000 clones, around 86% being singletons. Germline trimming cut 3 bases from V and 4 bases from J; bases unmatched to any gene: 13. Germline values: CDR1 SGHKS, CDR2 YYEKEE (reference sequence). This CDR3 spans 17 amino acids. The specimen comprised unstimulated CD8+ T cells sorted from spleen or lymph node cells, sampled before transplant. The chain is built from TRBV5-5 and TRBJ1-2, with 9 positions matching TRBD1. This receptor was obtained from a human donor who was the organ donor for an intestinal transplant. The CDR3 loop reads CASSSTGGEGGLYGYTF. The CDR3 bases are TGTGCCAGCAGCTCCACAGGGGGCGAGGGGGGCCTCTATGGCTACACCTTC.